The 22 T cell receptor beta chains below come from one sample, sequenced in a study of cytomegalovirus exposure and HLA in healthy donors. PCR employed 60 Vbeta and 13 Jbeta primers. Only in-frame clones appear in the TCRdb table, and some are missing; sequencing was by immunoSEQ multiplex PCR. The sample yields approximately 290,000 clones, roughly 80% seen once. Sequencing input: PBMCs. The receptors were sampled from a girl aged 2-9 years in good health and CMV-seronegative.

Only a few counts were recorded for this clone. This sequence joins TRBV6-5 and TRBJ1-5; 7 bases are shared with TRBD1. Trimming took 7 bases from V and 6 from J; bases not matched to a gene: 12. Germline V lookup: CDR1 MNHEY, CDR2 SVGAGI. The CDR3 consists of 15 residues. DNA for the CDR3: TGTGCCAGCACCATCACTTTGGGACAGCCTCAGCCCCAGCATTTT. Translating it yields CASTITLGQPQPQHF.

The CDR3 DNA reads TGTGCCAGCAGTAGCAGGGGGCGGATGGGGTGGACTTTCTTT. Its translation: CASSSRGRMGWTFF. The V and J genes are TRBV28 and TRBJ1-1; TRBD1 aligns across 8 bases. Germline loops: CDR1 MDHEN, CDR2 SYDVKM. V gave up 5 bases and J gave up 12 bases; unmatched junction bases: 14. The CDR3 extends over 14 amino acids.

The chain combines TRBV4-1 with TRBJ2-1; 13 bases line up with TRBD2. V lost 7 bases and J lost 7; bases outside the gene matches: 7. CDR3 length equals 15 residues. Germline CDR1 reads MGHRA; CDR2 reads YSYEKL. CDR3 amino acids: CASKKLAGGGNEQFF. The CDR3 region has the DNA TGCGCCAGCAAGAAACTAGCGGGAGGGGGTAATGAGCAGTTCTTC.

The chain employs TRBV6-1 and TRBJ2-7; D may be TRBD1 (6 bases). V lost 1 base to trimming and J lost 2 bases, with 12 bases between them. Per the germline V gene, CDR1 is MNHNS and CDR2 is SASEGT. The CDR3 spans 15 residues. This chain's CDR3 is CASSEDRAHPYEQYF. In DNA form, the CDR3 reads TGTGCCAGCAGTGAAGACAGGGCGCACCCCTACGAGCAGTACTTC.

This chain connects TRBV5-4 to TRBJ1-6; D not certain. CDR1 SGHNT and CDR2 YYREEE come from the germline V gene (reference sequence). CDR3 length: 14 amino acids. V lost 0 bases to trimming and J lost 5 bases, with 6 bases between them. CDR3 sequence: CASSLDGNNSPLHF. For the CDR3, the DNA is TGTGCCAGCAGCTTGGACGGGAATAATTCACCCCTCCACTTT.

CDR3 protein: CASSGTARANQPQHF. The CDR3 bases are TGTGCCAGCAGTGGGACAGCGCGTGCCAATCAGCCCCAGCATTTT. The gene calls are TRBV6-6 and TRBJ1-5, with 7 bases lining up with TRBD1. Looked up from germline, CDR1 is MNHNY and CDR2 is SVGAGI (reference sequence). The CDR3 spans 15 residues. V lost 5 bases to trimming and J lost 3 bases; unmatched junction nucleotides: 7.

The chain is built from TRBV7-8 and TRBJ1-4; D might be TRBD1 (5 bases). CDR3 length: 15 amino acids. Germline lookup yields CDR1 SGHVS and CDR2 FQNEAQ. V dropped 2 bases and J dropped 2 bases, with 9 bases sitting between them. CDR3 loop: CASSLRGNTNEKLFF. CDR3 coding DNA: TGTGCCAGCAGCTTACGGGGGAACACTAATGAAAAACTGTTTTTT.

The chain is built from TRBV2 and TRBJ1-4, with D tentatively TRBD1 (6 bases). Germline CDR1 reads SNHLY; CDR2 reads FYNNEI. The germline V and J ends were trimmed by 7 bases and 8 bases, with 17 bases remaining between them. This CDR3 has 14 residues. DNA for the CDR3: TGTGCCAGCACGGTACAGGGAGGGCAGGAAAAACTGTTTTTT. This gives the protein CASTVQGGQEKLFF.

The chain combines TRBV9 with TRBJ2-1, with 7 bases matching TRBD1. The germline V gene has CDR1 SGDLS and CDR2 YYNGEE. The CDR3 is 15 amino acids. V shed 3 bases and J 3 bases; nucleotides not matched to a gene: 6. CDR3 protein: CASSATGTDYNEQFF. The CDR3 DNA sequence: TGTGCCAGCAGCGCGACCGGGACAGACTACAATGAGCAGTTCTTC. The full variable domain, in which reference TRBV9 and TRBJ2-1 provide the parts outside the CDR3, is DSGVTQTPKHLITATGQRVTLRCSPRSGDLSVYWYQQSLDQGLQFLIQYYNGEERAKGNILERFSAQQFPDLHSELNLSSLELGDSALYFCASSATGTDYNEQFFGPGTRLTVL.

The V gene is TRBV9, the J gene TRBJ2-1; 15 nucleotides agree with TRBD2. Germline CDR1 is SGDLS and CDR2 is YYNGEE. The CDR3 consists of 16 residues. Unmatched junction bases numbered 7, after V lost 2 bases and J lost 10 bases. The CDR3 region is CASSVRTSGGAQEQFF. DNA of the CDR3: TGTGCCAGCAGCGTTAGGACTAGCGGGGGGGCGCAGGAGCAGTTCTTC.

The rearrangement links TRBV14 to TRBJ1-2; 10 bases align to TRBD1. This CDR3 comprises 17 residues. Germline trimming cut 3 bases from V and 8 bases from J; bases unmatched to any gene: 15. CDR1 and CDR2 from the germline V gene are SGHDN and FVKESK. The CDR3 bases are TGTGCCAGCAGCCAGACCGGGACAGGGGTTTTTCGGGGCGGCTACACCTTC. Its protein is CASSQTGTGVFRGGYTF.

The CDR3 DNA is TGTGCCAGTAGCCGGGACAGGGACCTTGGAAAACTGTTTTTT. Its translation: CASSRDRDLGKLFF. This chain joins TRBV19 and TRBJ1-4, with 9 nucleotides matching TRBD1. Germline V gene data show CDR1 as LNHDA and CDR2 as SQIVND (reference sequence). J was trimmed by 10 bases and V by 6 bases; bases with no gene match: 9. The CDR3 contains 14 residues.

The chain joins TRBV27 to TRBJ1-5; 9 positions match TRBD1. The germline V gene encodes CDR1 MNHEY and CDR2 SMNVEV (reference sequence). J gave up 2 bases and V 6 bases, and 5 bases lay outside the gene matches. This CDR3 contains 15 residues. The CDR3 DNA sequence: TGTGCCAGCAGCCAGGACAGGGGCCGCAATCAGCCCCAGCATTTT. It specifies CASSQDRGRNQPQHF.

The V call is TRBV4-2, the J call TRBJ2-3; D is possibly TRBD2 (6 bases). This CDR3 has 16 residues. Trimming took off 4 bases at V and 0 bases at J, with 14 bases between the two ends. Germline values: CDR1 LGHNA, CDR2 YNFKEQ. CDR3 residues: CASSPGGLQSTDTQYF. CDR3 sequence (DNA): TGTGCCAGCAGCCCCGGGGGACTCCAAAGCACAGATACGCAGTATTTT.

This clone came up a few times. This chain connects TRBV5-1 to TRBJ2-5; the match to TRBD2 covers 7 bases. Germline assignment: CDR1 SGHRS and CDR2 YFSETQ. Trimming took 0 bases from V and 5 from J; bases not matched to a gene: 1. The CDR3 contains 13 residues. The CDR3 nucleotides are TGCGCCAGCAGCTTGGCGCGGGAGGAGACCCAGTACTTC. Translating gives CASSLAREETQYF.

V usage is TRBV7-8 and J usage is TRBJ2-1, with TRBD2 matching over 7 bases. CDR3 length equals 14 residues. The V segment lost 1 base and the J segment 6 bases; nucleotides outside the gene matches: 3. Looked up from germline, CDR1 is SGHVS and CDR2 is FQNEAQ. CDR3 amino acids: CASSLVGGSNEQFF. For the CDR3, the DNA is TGTGCCAGCAGCTTAGTGGGGGGGAGCAATGAGCAGTTCTTC.

This clone occurred once. The chain combines TRBV19 with TRBJ1-2, with 7 bases aligning to TRBD1. The V gene end was trimmed by 5 bases and the J gene end by 3 bases; junction bases not matched to a gene: 9. The CDR3 has 15 amino acids. Germline CDR1 is LNHDA and CDR2 is SQIVND (reference sequence). CDR3 DNA sequence: TGTGCCAGTAGTCTTCGACAGGGCCCGCACTATGGCTACACCTTC. This encodes CASSLRQGPHYGYTF.

The V and J genes are TRBV9 and TRBJ2-7; 9 nucleotides agree with TRBD1. The V segment lost 0 bases and the J segment 3 bases; nucleotides outside the gene matches: 4. Germline V gene data show CDR1 as SGDLS and CDR2 as YYNGEE. The CDR3 runs to 15 residues. CDR3 region: CASSVAWDRVYEQYF. The CDR3, as DNA: TGTGCCAGCAGCGTAGCTTGGGACAGGGTCTACGAGCAGTACTTC.

This chain links TRBV7-3 with TRBJ2-2, with 14 bases aligning to TRBD2. This CDR3 comprises 18 residues. CDR1 is SGHTA and CDR2 is FQGTGA in the germline V gene. V was pared by 4 bases and J by 6 bases, with 10 bases of the junction left unmatched. In DNA, the CDR3 is TGTGCCAGCAGCTCCGGGACTAGCGGGAGTAGGATGGCCGGGGAGCTGTTTTTT. It codes for CASSSGTSGSRMAGELFF.

The genes are TRBV29-1 and TRBJ2-2; perhaps TRBD2 as D (7 bases). Per the germline V gene, CDR1 is SQVTM and CDR2 is ANQGSEA. V was clipped by 0 bases and J by 8 bases, with 10 bases between them. The CDR3 is 13 residues long. The CDR3 nucleotides read TGCAGCGTTGAAGAAGGGGGGGCAGGGGAGCTGTTTTTT. Amino acid sequence: CSVEEGGAGELFF.

The chain links TRBV5-1 to TRBJ1-1; 7 bases fit TRBD1. CDR1 is SGHRS and CDR2 is YFSETQ in the germline V gene. The CDR3 consists of 15 residues. V lost 4 bases, J lost 1 base, and 7 bases stayed unmatched. This CDR3 is CASSHRQGSNTEAFF. In nucleotides, the CDR3 is TGCGCCAGCAGCCACCGACAGGGATCGAACACTGAAGCTTTCTTT. Full variable domain (outside the CDR3, taken from reference TRBV5-1 and TRBJ1-1): KAGVTQTPRYLIKTRGQQVTLSCSPISGHRSVSWYQQTPGQGLQFLFEYFSETQRNKGNFPGRFSGRQFSNSRSEMNVSTLELGDSALYLCASSHRQGSNTEAFFGQGTRLTVV.

The J gene is TRBJ2-7, the V gene TRBV6-1; 7 bases align to TRBD1. V lost 7 bases and J lost 2; bases outside the gene matches: 11. CDR1 is MNHNS and CDR2 is SASEGT in the germline V gene. The CDR3 sequence is 15 residues long. CDR3 sequence (DNA): TGTGCCAGCAAGGAGTACTACCAGGGGGCCTACGAGCAGTACTTC. Its protein is CASKEYYQGAYEQYF.